Included here is one T cell receptor (beta chain) sequence, with context. The antigen is unknown. The data are from a study of shared clonotypes between healthy human individuals. General study findings and limits: Though the depth was large, rarefaction showed that sorted-subset sequencing was incomplete. Compared with memory subsets, naive subsets generally had larger estimated richness. Sharing of clonotypes among donors was expected to vary with sequencing depth.

Sequencing was performed with immunoSEQ multiplex PCR; in TCRdb, only in-frame clones are kept and a portion is missing. The table includes around 370,000 clones, about 96% detected once. This clonotype originated in a man aged 25-45 years in good health. The sequenced sample consisted of memory CD8+ T cells sorted from blood. Described subset: CD45RO+ cells pooled with CCR7-negative TemRA cells.

The CDR3 is CSARTVTEAFF. CDR3 nucleotides: TGCAGTGCGCGGACTGTTACTGAAGCTTTCTTT. The chain is built from TRBV20-1 and TRBJ1-1; no reliable D call. This CDR3 has 11 residues. CDR1 DFQATT and CDR2 SNEGSKA come from the germline V gene (reference sequence). Trimming shortened V by 6 bases and J by 5 bases, and 10 bases separated the two germline ends.